This entry lists 8 T cell receptor beta chains sequenced from one sample in a study of a mutant IDH1 vaccine in newly diagnosed glioma. Sequencing used immunoSEQ multiplex PCR; TCRdb keeps in-frame clones, though not all of them. The sample holds about 98,000 clones, 70% to 90% seen once. Time point given: baseline, week 1 (first vaccination visit). Treatment described: pre-vaccination baseline after standard-of-care therapy. The sequencing here drew on PBMCs, taken from a glioma patient treated with radiotherapy, temozolomide or both. Receptors originate from a woman aged 50 to 60 with glioma.

The chain combines TRBV2 with TRBJ1-5; TRBD1 matches at 7 bases. Germline lookup yields CDR1 SNHLY and CDR2 FYNNEI. The V segment lost 4 bases and the J segment 2 bases; nucleotides outside the gene matches: 8. CDR3 length equals 16 residues. CDR3 sequence (DNA): TGTGCCAGCAGTGGGCAGGGGGGAGGGGGCAATCAGCCCCAGCATTTT. Protein product: CASSGQGGGGNQPQHF.

The chain couples TRBV11-2 to TRBJ2-3; 7 bases align to TRBD1. Looked up from germline, CDR1 is SGHAT and CDR2 is FQNNGV. V lost 1 base to trimming and J lost 3 bases; unmatched junction nucleotides: 7. The CDR3 has 16 amino acids. The DNA for the CDR3 is TGTGCCAGCAGCTTAGGAGTGAGGGGGCGGACAGATACGCAGTATTTT. This translates into CASSLGVRGRTDTQYF.

Written as DNA, the CDR3 is TGCGCCAGCAGCTCTCCGGGACAGGGGGCAAATGAGCAGTTCTTC. Translated: CASSSPGQGANEQFF. J is TRBJ2-1 and V is TRBV5-1, with 12 bases lining up with TRBD1. This CDR3 is built from 15 residues. Germline V CDR1 and CDR2: SGHRS, YFSETQ. After removal of 3 bases from V and 7 bases from J, the junction contained 5 bases not matched to a gene.

The chain has TRBV7-9 and TRBJ1-1; D ambiguous. This CDR3 has 12 amino acids. Per germline, CDR1 SEHNR and CDR2 FQNEAQ (reference sequence). The ends were cut back, 6 bases at V and 7 bases at J, with 12 bases in the middle. For the CDR3, the DNA is TGTGCCAGCAGTCCGTTCGAGGGTGAAGCTTTCTTT. Translated, it gives CASSPFEGEAFF.

The J gene is TRBJ1-2, the V gene TRBV11-2; perhaps TRBD1 as D (6 bases). The CDR3 is 16 residues long. Trimming removed 5 bases at V and 2 bases at J, with 18 bases between. Germline CDR1 is SGHAT and CDR2 is FQNNGV. The CDR3 is CASSPIGGWMNYGYTF. Written as DNA, the CDR3 is TGTGCCAGCAGCCCTATTGGGGGCTGGATGAACTATGGCTACACCTTC.

This chain links TRBV7-3 with TRBJ2-5; D is uncertain. V was cut by 5 bases and J by 5 bases, with 12 bases left in between. CDR1 and CDR2 from the germline V gene are SGHTA and FQGTGA. This CDR3 spans 13 amino acids. DNA for the CDR3: TGTGCCAGCAGCGACTCACCCGGGGAGACCCAGTACTTC. Translating it yields CASSDSPGETQYF. The whole variable domain, filled in from reference TRBV7-3 and TRBJ2-5, reads GAGVSQTPSNKVTEKGKYVELRCDPISGHTALYWYRQSLGQGPEFLIYFQGTGAADDSGLPNDRFFAVRPEGSVSTLKIQRTERGDSAVYLCASSDSPGETQYFGPGTRLLVL.

This rearrangement joins TRBV4-1 to TRBJ2-3; a possible D gene is TRBD2 (6 bases). This CDR3 region has 15 residues. The V end was cut by 4 bases, the J end by 8 bases, with 19 bases between. In germline, CDR1 is MGHRA, CDR2 YSYEKL. The CDR3 loop is CASSPLGGGRRTQYF. DNA for the CDR3: TGCGCCAGCAGCCCCCTAGGAGGAGGGCGACGTACGCAGTATTTT.

The chain combines TRBV9 with TRBJ2-1, with 9 bases aligning to TRBD2. Per germline, CDR1 SGDLS and CDR2 YYNGEE. J lost 4 bases, V lost 3 bases, and 5 bases had no gene match. The CDR3 consists of 15 residues. CDR3 in amino acids: CASSGLAVPYNEQFF. CDR3 DNA: TGTGCCAGCAGCGGACTAGCGGTGCCTTACAATGAGCAGTTCTTC.